These 6 T cell receptor beta chains were all obtained from the same sample, sequenced in a study of T cells in Graves' hyperthyroidism and ophthalmopathy. RNA transcripts served as the template for amplifying TCR beta CDR3 regions. HTBI primers were used for first-round RT-PCR of the TCR CDR3. TCRdb fed the multiplex PCR reads into MiXCR, producing one record per CDR3 protein. The table shows approximately 510,000 distinct CDR3 sequences, with 46% occurring only once. The specimen was peripheral blood or thyroid tissue (not recorded which). Receptor source: an adult woman with Graves' disease, either hyperthyroidism or ophthalmopathy (not recorded which).

The chain uses TRBV20-1 and TRBJ1-2; no definite D call. This CDR3 region has 10 residues. V was shortened by 0 bases and J by 8 bases, with 4 bases between the two germline ends. Germline assignment: CDR1 DFQATT and CDR2 SNEGSKA (reference sequence). DNA of the CDR3: TGCAGTGCTAGAGATTCGGGCTACACCTTC. Protein product: CSARDSGYTF.

The V gene is TRBV7-8, the J gene TRBJ1-4; the D is unclear. Between the trimmed V and J ends, which lost 4 bases and 11 bases, there was a span of 17 bases. The CDR3 length is 14 residues. Germline V lookup: CDR1 SGHVS, CDR2 FQNEAQ. The CDR3 region is CASSSGIAGGKLFF. In DNA, the CDR3 is TGTGCCAGCAGCTCCGGTATAGCGGGAGGGAAACTGTTTTTT.

This clonotype has at least ten counts. The chain combines TRBV29-1 with TRBJ1-2; a possible D gene is TRBD1 (5 bases). Germline V CDR1 and CDR2: SQVTM, ANQGSEA. With 7 bases removed from V and 6 bases from J, the gap between germline ends came to 18 bases. The CDR3 loop spans 13 amino acids. The CDR3, as DNA: TGCAGCGCCACCATCCAGGGCCCTAATGGCTACACCTTC. Protein product: CSATIQGPNGYTF.

In its sample, this clonotype was seen many times. V is TRBV19 and J is TRBJ1-5, with D perhaps matching TRBD1 (5 bases). CDR1 and CDR2 (germline): LNHDA, SQIVND (reference sequence). The CDR3 is made up of 15 amino acids. Between the trimmed V and J ends, which lost 7 bases and 2 bases, there was a span of 15 bases. CDR3 DNA sequence: TGTGCCAGTAACCAAGGCAGGGTCCGCAATCAGCCCCAGCATTTT. This encodes CASNQGRVRNQPQHF.

The J gene is TRBJ2-7, the V gene TRBV7-3, with D unclear. The CDR3 spans 13 residues. Trimming removed 1 base at V and 6 bases at J, with 10 bases between. The germline CDR1 and CDR2 sequences are SGHTA and FQGTGA. In nucleotides, the CDR3 is TGTGCCAGCAGCTTAAGCGCAGAGTTCGAGCAGTACTTC. This codes for CASSLSAEFEQYF.

V and J are TRBV7-8 and TRBJ1-2, with TRBD1 identical over 7 bases. The CDR3 extends over 16 amino acids. Germline CDR1 reads SGHVS; CDR2 reads FQNEAQ. Trimming cost V 0 bases and J 6 bases; bases outside gene matches: 10. CDR3 protein: CASSLAQYSTGHGYTF. CDR3 DNA: TGTGCCAGCAGCTTAGCTCAGTATTCGACAGGGCATGGCTACACCTTC. The variable domain in full, completed from reference TRBV7-8 and TRBJ1-2, reads GAGVSQSPRYKVAKRGQDVALRCDPISGHVSLFWYQQALGQGPEFLTYFQNEAQLDKSGLPSDRFFAERPEGSVSTLKIQRTQQEDSAVYLCASSLAQYSTGHGYTFGSGTRLTVV.